A selection of T cell receptor beta chains follows, all from one sample in a study of post-analysis software for immune sequencing data. TCRdb re-called the PCR reads through MiXCR, storing one row per CDR3 protein. The sample shows 250,000 to 300,000 distinct CDR3 sequences, about 38% of them seen only once. Sequencing input: blood. These receptor sequences come from a girl aged 5 to 17 with multiple sclerosis. Both conserved end residues are part of each CDR3. D genes are given only for firm matches. Clone size appears in some rows only: once, few, many, or a class for an expanded clone.

clone_size	v_call	d_call	j_call	cdr3_aa	cdr3_nt
few	TRBV20-1	-	TRBJ1-5	CSATLGVGQPQHF	TGCAGTGCTACCCTTGGGGTCGGTCAGCCCCAGCATTTT
many	TRBV27	-	TRBJ1-6	CASSLRLENSPLHF	TGTGCCAGCAGTTTACGACTCGAGAATTCACCCCTCCACTTT
few	TRBV4-1	-	TRBJ2-7	CASSQSDSLAYEQYF	TGCGCCAGCAGCCAAAGCGACAGTTTGGCCTACGAGCAGTACTTC
many	TRBV2	TRBD2	TRBJ2-5	CASRSGRALETQYF	TGTGCCAGCAGGAGCGGGAGGGCCCTCGAGACCCAGTACTTC
-	TRBV4-2	-	TRBJ2-3	CASSQNVIVTADTDTQYF	TGTGCCAGCAGCCAAAATGTCATAGTAACAGCGGACACAGATACGCAGTATTTT
-	TRBV7-9	-	TRBJ1-4	CASRSGDNEKLFF	TGTGCCAGCAGGTCGGGGGATAATGAAAAACTGTTTTTT
-	TRBV10-3	TRBD1	TRBJ2-7	CAISWDRERSEQYF	TGTGCCATCTCCTGGGACAGGGAACGGAGCGAGCAGTACTTC
many	TRBV14	TRBD2	TRBJ2-3	CASSQRRSTSARWGTQYF	TGTGCCAGCAGCCAGAGACGCTCGACTAGCGCCCGCTGGGGTACGCAGTATTTT
many	TRBV20-1	-	TRBJ2-1	CSARDGAGALANEQFF	TGCAGTGCTAGAGATGGTGCGGGGGCCCTCGCGAATGAGCAGTTCTTC
many	TRBV4-1	-	TRBJ2-7	CASSQVVLSEQYF	TGCGCCAGCAGCCAAGTGGTATTGAGCGAGCAGTACTTC
many	TRBV28	-	TRBJ2-1	CASSIDRYNEQFF	TGTGCCAGCAGTATCGACAGATACAATGAGCAGTTCTTC
-	TRBV12-3/TRBV12-4	-	TRBJ1-4	CASTVLGPTTEKLFF	TGTGCCAGCACCGTTCTAGGGCCAACTACTGAAAAACTGTTTTTT
many	TRBV20-1	-	TRBJ1-5	CSAPGAGINQPQHF	TGCAGTGCTCCCGGCGCCGGGATAAATCAGCCCCAGCATTTT
-	TRBV5-1	-	TRBJ2-1	CASSLVGGPQFF	TGCGCCAGCAGCTTGGTCGGGGGACCGCAGTTCTTC
-	TRBV11-2	-	TRBJ2-1	CASSHTGPPYNEQFF	TGTGCCAGCAGTCACACAGGTCCTCCCTACAATGAGCAGTTCTTC
many	TRBV7-6	-	TRBJ2-1	CASSYLEGYNEQFF	TGTGCCAGCAGCTACCTCGAAGGGTACAATGAGCAGTTCTTC
-	TRBV4-1	-	TRBJ1-3	CASSQERESGNTIYF	TGCGCCAGCAGCCAAGAGAGGGAGTCCGGAAACACCATATATTTT
many	TRBV5-5	-	TRBJ1-6	CASSFDLAYNSPLHF	TGTGCCAGCAGCTTCGACTTGGCCTATAATTCACCCCTCCACTTT
many	TRBV20-1	-	TRBJ1-1	CSASQFGWTDIEAFF	TGCAGTGCTAGCCAATTCGGGTGGACCGACATTGAAGCTTTCTTT
-	TRBV12-3/TRBV12-4	TRBD2	TRBJ2-4	CASRPSGGAKNIQYF	TGTGCCAGCAGGCCTAGCGGGGGGGCCAAAAACATTCAGTACTTC
-	TRBV6-5	TRBD1	TRBJ1-6	CASSYWGQGDNSPLHF	TGTGCCAGCAGTTACTGGGGACAGGGGGATAATTCACCCCTCCACTTT
-	TRBV20-1	-	TRBJ1-3	CSAREGSSGNTIYF	TGCAGTGCTAGAGAGGGAAGCTCTGGAAACACCATATATTTT
-	TRBV12-3/TRBV12-4	-	TRBJ2-7	CASSRGLLGFEQYF	TGTGCCAGCAGCCGCGGACTCCTGGGGTTCGAGCAGTACTTC
-	TRBV20-1	TRBD1	TRBJ2-3	CSATGQGSTDTQYF	TGCAGTGCCACCGGACAGGGTAGCACAGATACGCAGTATTTT
many	TRBV9	-	TRBJ2-3	CASSVEETQYF	TGTGCCAGCAGCGTAGAGGAAACGCAGTATTTT
many	TRBV6-1	-	TRBJ1-5	CANADGDRPQHF	TGTGCCAACGCCGACGGGGATCGGCCCCAGCATTTT
-	TRBV5-1	-	TRBJ2-1	CASSGQIEQFF	TGCGCCAGCTCCGGACAAATTGAGCAGTTCTTC
-	TRBV10-3	TRBD1	TRBJ2-1	CAISGPPGQGAFSSYNEQFF	TGTGCCATCAGTGGGCCACCGGGACAGGGGGCTTTTAGCTCCTACAATGAGCAGTTCTTC
-	TRBV7-2	-	TRBJ2-1	CASSLGPTRGVEQFF	TGTGCCAGCAGCTTAGGACCAACTCGAGGTGTTGAGCAGTTCTTC
-	TRBV5-1	-	TRBJ2-3	CASRGGDTDTQYF	TGCGCCAGCCGGGGCGGGGACACAGATACGCAGTATTTT
-	TRBV18	-	TRBJ1-1	CASSPRSSFGAFF	TGTGCCAGCTCACCACGTTCCTCCTTCGGAGCTTTCTTT
-	TRBV4-1	-	TRBJ1-5	CASSQGSGKVSNQPQHF	TGCGCCAGCAGCCAAGGGTCCGGCAAGGTTAGCAATCAGCCCCAGCATTTT
few	TRBV29-1	-	TRBJ1-3	CSVRIGNTIYF	TGCAGCGTGAGGATAGGAAACACCATATATTTT
many	TRBV12-3/TRBV12-4	-	TRBJ1-4	CASSLRERGSEKLFF	TGTGCCAGCAGTTTACGGGAACGAGGGAGTGAAAAACTGTTTTTT
many	TRBV4-1	-	TRBJ1-5	CASSQGGGSNQPQHF	TGCGCCAGCAGCCAAGGAGGGGGAAGCAATCAGCCCCAGCATTTT
-	TRBV30	TRBD2	TRBJ2-1	CAWRGTSGYNEQFF	TGTGCCTGGAGAGGGACTAGCGGTTACAATGAGCAGTTCTTC
-	TRBV12-5	TRBD1	TRBJ2-1	CASGKETGGPADEQFF	TGTGCTAGTGGTAAAGAAACAGGGGGCCCTGCCGATGAGCAGTTCTTC
-	TRBV20-1	-	TRBJ2-4	CSARDGLTLAKNIRYF	TGCAGTGCTAGAGATGGACTAACCCTAGCCAAAAACATTCGGTACTTC
-	TRBV6-1	TRBD1	TRBJ1-2	CASRTTGYYGYTF	TGTGCCAGCAGAACGACAGGGTATTATGGCTACACCTTC
-	TRBV5-1	TRBD2	TRBJ2-7	CASSPRTSGPLYEQYF	TGCGCCAGCAGCCCGAGGACTAGCGGACCTCTCTACGAGCAGTACTTC
-	TRBV21-1	-	TRBJ1-2	CASCLEIGYTF	TGTGCCAGCTGCCTGGAGATTGGCTACACCTTC
-	TRBV20-1	-	TRBJ2-1	CSALPPSSYNEQFF	TGCAGTGCTCTTCCCCCTAGCTCCTACAATGAGCAGTTCTTC
many	TRBV7-2	-	TRBJ2-1	CASRLANEQFF	TGTGCCAGCAGGTTAGCTAATGAGCAGTTCTTC
few	TRBV24-1	TRBD1	TRBJ2-3	CATMGQGTDTQYF	TGTGCCACCATGGGACAGGGGACAGATACGCAGTATTTT
-	TRBV6-6	-	TRBJ1-1	CASRKGEGTEAFF	TGTGCCAGCAGGAAAGGGGAAGGCACTGAAGCTTTCTTT